Below, 26 T cell receptor beta chains from the same sample are listed, as sequenced in a study of cytomegalovirus exposure and HLA in healthy donors. The PCR ran on 60 Vbeta and 13 Jbeta primers. The repertoire was sequenced with immunoSEQ multiplex PCR; TCRdb's copy has only in-frame clones and lacks some. Of approximately 170,000 clones in the sample, roughly 71% are singletons; the top ten hold 7.4%. Sequencing used PBMCs. These receptors came from a male donor in good health and CMV-seropositive.

This chain uses TRBV11-2 with TRBJ2-7; 8 nucleotides agree with TRBD2. Germline values: CDR1 SGHAT, CDR2 FQNNGV. The CDR3 is made up of 14 amino acids. J was trimmed by 3 bases and V by 3 bases; bases with no gene match: 4. The CDR3 loop is CASSFLAGYYEQYF. CDR3 DNA sequence: TGTGCCAGCAGCTTCTTAGCGGGGTACTACGAGCAGTACTTC. Using reference TRBV11-2 and TRBJ2-7 for the parts outside the CDR3, the full variable domain is EAGVAQSPRYKIIEKRQSVAFWCNPISGHATLYWYQQILGQGPKLLIQFQNNGVVDDSQLPKDRFSAERLKGVDSTLKIQPAKLEDSAVYLCASSFLAGYYEQYFGPGTRLTVT.

This chain joins TRBV30 and TRBJ2-1; D perhaps matches TRBD2 (6 bases). V shed 3 bases and J shed 12 bases, with 21 bases lying between them. The CDR3 runs to 14 residues. The germline gives CDR1 GTSNPN, CDR2 SVGIG (reference sequence). In DNA form, the CDR3 reads TGTGCCTGGAGCTCGGGAGTTTTGATGGGTAGGCAGTTCTTC. This gives the protein CAWSSGVLMGRQFF.

The gene calls are TRBV6-1 and TRBJ1-2; D call uncertain. The V gene lost 2 bases and the J gene lost 8 bases, with 12 bases spanning the gap. CDR3 length: 13 amino acids. CDR1 MNHNS and CDR2 SASEGT come from the germline V gene. CDR3 protein: CASSEMRVGGYTF. For the CDR3, the DNA is TGTGCCAGCAGTGAAATGAGGGTAGGAGGCTACACCTTC.

V and J are TRBV5-4 and TRBJ2-5; D is unresolved. V gave up 3 bases and J gave up 7 bases, with 16 bases separating them. The CDR3 has 14 residues. Germline CDR1 SGHNT, CDR2 YYREEE (reference sequence). The CDR3 DNA reads TGTGCCAGCAGCTCGCGACTGAAGACGGGGACCCAGTACTTC. Translated, it gives CASSSRLKTGTQYF.

The chain has TRBV29-1 and TRBJ1-1, with D uncertain. Trimming cost V 2 bases and J 0 bases, with 13 bases left between them. The germline V gene encodes CDR1 SQVTM and CDR2 ANQGSEA. CDR3 length equals 15 residues. This CDR3 is CSVEWLETLNTEAFF. DNA for the CDR3: TGCAGCGTTGAATGGCTGGAGACTTTGAACACTGAAGCTTTCTTT.

The chain recombines TRBV5-1 with TRBJ2-2; D possibly corresponds to TRBD1 (6 bases). The CDR3 has 16 amino acids. The V gene lost 0 bases and the J gene lost 11 bases, with 20 bases spanning the gap. The germline V gene has CDR1 SGHRS and CDR2 YFSETQ. The CDR3 spells CASSLARRTGQEELFF. DNA of the CDR3: TGCGCCAGCAGCTTGGCCAGGAGAACAGGGCAGGAAGAGCTGTTTTTT.

This chain uses TRBV9 with TRBJ2-7; D unresolved. The CDR3 totals 14 residues. Between the trimmed V and J ends, which lost 0 bases and 2 bases, there was a span of 9 bases. Germline V gene data show CDR1 as SGDLS and CDR2 as YYNGEE. The CDR3 nucleotides are TGTGCCAGCAGCGTAGACGGAGCCACCTACGAGCAGTACTTC. Translating gives CASSVDGATYEQYF.

V is TRBV7-2 and J is TRBJ2-5, with no clear D. Germline V lookup: CDR1 SGHTA, CDR2 FQGNSA. The CDR3 runs 13 residues. V was trimmed by 2 bases and J by 1 base, leaving 5 bases between them. CDR3: CASSLPSQETQYF. The DNA of the CDR3 is TGTGCCAGCAGCTTACCTAGCCAAGAGACCCAGTACTTC. The whole variable domain, filled in from reference TRBV7-2 and TRBJ2-5, reads GAGVSQSPSNKVTEKGKDVELRCDPISGHTALYWYRQSLGQGLEFLIYFQGNSAPDKSGLPSDRFSAERTGGSVSTLTIQRTQQEDSAVYLCASSLPSQETQYFGPGTRLLVL.

J is TRBJ2-2 and V is TRBV9; TRBD1 agrees at 7 bases. CDR1 and CDR2 from the germline V gene are SGDLS and YYNGEE. This CDR3 is 16 amino acids long. Losses at the gene ends were 0 bases for V and 5 bases for J; bases not matched to a gene: 7. In DNA form, the CDR3 reads TGTGCCAGCAGCGTAGATCAGGGGGTGTATACCGGGGAGCTGTTTTTT. Its protein is CASSVDQGVYTGELFF.

Details on this clone: Other DNA sequences in the same sample also yield this CDR3. The chain carries TRBV14 and TRBJ1-1; D is ambiguous. The germline CDR1 and CDR2 sequences are SGHDN and FVKESK. V was shortened by 4 bases and J by 0 bases, with 6 bases between the two germline ends. The CDR3 loop spans 13 amino acids. CDR3 DNA: TGTGCCAGCAGCCGGAGCTTGAACACTGAAGCTTTCTTT. Amino acids: CASSRSLNTEAFF.

The V and J genes are TRBV18 and TRBJ2-7; 10 bases are a match to TRBD1. This CDR3 is built from 13 residues. Trimming removed 2 bases from V and 5 bases from J; junction bases left unmatched: 0. Germline CDR1 reads KGHSH; CDR2 reads LQKENI. The CDR3 reads CASSPGTGDEQYF. The CDR3 nucleotides read TGTGCCAGCTCACCAGGGACAGGGGACGAGCAGTACTTC.

This chain joins TRBV4-3 and TRBJ2-7; 10 bases match TRBD1. The germline gives CDR1 LGHNA, CDR2 YSLEER. CDR3 length equals 15 residues. V shed 4 bases, J shed 1 base, and the junction held 4 bases outside the gene matches. The CDR3 here is CASSPGQGGSYEQYF. The CDR3 DNA is TGCGCCAGCAGCCCCGGACAGGGGGGTTCCTACGAGCAGTACTTC.

This clone was counted a single time. This chain links TRBV27 with TRBJ2-3; 9 bases line up with TRBD2. From germline, CDR1 is MNHEY and CDR2 SMNVEV (reference sequence). J gave up 0 bases and V 5 bases, and 9 bases lay outside the gene matches. The CDR3 is 17 residues long. The CDR3 sequence: CASSLRTSAISTDTQYF. CDR3 nucleotide sequence: TGTGCCAGCAGTCTCAGGACTAGCGCCATAAGCACAGATACGCAGTATTTT.

This clone was seen only a few times. The chain employs TRBV5-5 and TRBJ2-1; weak D call: TRBD2 (6 bases). The CDR3 is 13 residues long. Germline loops: CDR1 SGHKS, CDR2 YYEKEE (reference sequence). V gave up 0 bases and J gave up 10 bases, with 11 bases separating them. DNA of the CDR3: TGTGCCAGCAGCTTGGGTAGCGCGGGGGAGCAGTTCTTC. Residues: CASSLGSAGEQFF.

This clone turned up a few times. The chain links TRBV12-5 to TRBJ2-5, with 8 bases lining up with TRBD1. The germline V gene has CDR1 LGHNT and CDR2 FRNRAP. After removal of 5 bases from V and 4 bases from J, the junction contained 15 bases not matched to a gene. The CDR3 totals 17 residues. CDR3 in amino acids: CASGPISRQGMLETQYF. In DNA form, the CDR3 reads TGTGCTAGTGGTCCGATATCTAGACAGGGGATGTTAGAGACCCAGTACTTC.

V is TRBV4-2 and J is TRBJ2-3; 9 nucleotides align to TRBD2. J lost 6 bases, V lost 5 bases, and 6 bases had no gene match. The germline V gene has CDR1 LGHNA and CDR2 YNFKEQ. The CDR3 totals 14 residues. As DNA, the CDR3 is TGTGCCAGCAGCGCCCGACTAGCGGTGGATACGCAGTATTTT. This codes for CASSARLAVDTQYF.

In this sample, this clone turned up once. The rearrangement joins TRBV15 to TRBJ2-5, with 11 bases lining up with TRBD2. The trim removed 4 bases at V and 3 bases at J, leaving 4 bases unmatched. This CDR3 region has 15 residues. Looked up from germline, CDR1 is LNHNV and CDR2 is YYDKDF (reference sequence). The CDR3 loop reads CATSNPGLAEETQYF. The CDR3 region has the DNA TGTGCCACCAGCAATCCGGGACTAGCGGAAGAGACCCAGTACTTC. Complete variable domain (other parts from reference TRBV15 and TRBJ2-5): DAMVIQNPRYQVTQFGKPVTLSCSQTLNHNVMYWYQQKSSQAPKLLFHYYDKDFNNEADTPDNFQSRRPNTSFCFLDIRSPGLGDTAMYLCATSNPGLAEETQYFGPGTRLLVL.

The CDR3 is CASSRTGSTDTQYF. CDR3 DNA: TGTGCCAGCAGCCGGACAGGGAGCACAGATACGCAGTATTTT. The chain couples TRBV5-4 to TRBJ2-3; the match to TRBD1 covers 8 bases. Germline V gene lookup returns CDR1 SGHNT and CDR2 YYREEE (reference sequence). The CDR3 consists of 14 residues. V shed 4 bases and J 0 bases; nucleotides not matched to a gene: 1.

In its sample, this clone was seen once. V gene TRBV27 combines with J gene TRBJ2-1, with 9 bases that match TRBD2. The CDR3 has 14 amino acids. V lost 7 bases, J lost 15 bases, and 16 bases stayed unmatched. Looked up from germline, CDR1 is MNHEY and CDR2 is SMNVEV (reference sequence). The CDR3 here is CASTESGGPTSPFF. Here the CDR3 DNA reads TGTGCCAGCACAGAGAGCGGGGGGCCAACTTCCCCGTTCTTC.

J is TRBJ2-7 and V is TRBV5-6; D gene uncertain. Trimming stripped 0 bases from V and 6 bases from J, with 4 bases between. The CDR3 runs 11 residues. Germline V gene data show CDR1 as SGHDT and CDR2 as YYEEEE. Here the CDR3 DNA reads TGTGCCAGCAGCTTGGACGGCGAGCAGTACTTC. This sequence encodes CASSLDGEQYF.

The chain couples TRBV2 to TRBJ2-2, with D possibly TRBD2 on 5 matching bases. The CDR3 length is 12 residues. Germline V gene sequence: CDR1 SNHLY, CDR2 FYNNEI. Deletions cut 10 bases from V and 1 base from J, with 7 bases between. CDR3 protein: CATGVNTGELFF. The DNA for the CDR3 is TGTGCCACCGGGGTGAACACCGGGGAGCTGTTTTTT.

This clone was seen a handful of times. The chain's CDR3 is CASDGYEQYF. The CDR3 DNA is TGTGCCAGCGACGGGTACGAGCAGTACTTC. The chain links TRBV6-5 to TRBJ2-7; D is unclear. The CDR3 consists of 10 residues. The germline CDR1 and CDR2 sequences are MNHEY and SVGAGI. Trimming took off 8 bases at V and 4 bases at J, with 6 bases between the two ends.

Details on this clone: At one of its ends the junction is not consistent with the germline gene, which may arise from a read error. The chain employs TRBV2 and TRBJ2-1; 7 bases match TRBD2. Germline CDR1 reads SNHLY; CDR2 reads FYNNEI. The CDR3 runs to 13 residues. The CDR3 coding sequence is TGTGCCAGCAGAGAAGGGACTAACAATGAGCAGTTCTTC. It codes for CASREGTNNEQFF.

This sequence joins TRBV7-9 and TRBJ1-2, with 9 bases matching TRBD1. The CDR3 totals 15 residues. Per germline, CDR1 SEHNR and CDR2 FQNEAQ (reference sequence). The trim removed 5 bases at V and 2 bases at J, leaving 6 bases unmatched. The CDR3 here is CASSLQGAQNYGYTF. In DNA, the CDR3 is TGTGCCAGCAGCCTACAGGGGGCCCAAAACTATGGCTACACCTTC.

The gene calls are TRBV27 and TRBJ1-5; perhaps TRBD1 as D (6 bases). The CDR3 is made up of 13 amino acids. CDR1 MNHEY and CDR2 SMNVEV come from the germline V gene (reference sequence). Trimming removed 6 bases from V and 4 bases from J, with 10 bases in between. The CDR3 DNA follows: TGTGCCAGCAGCCGGGACACTAATCAGCCCCAGCATTTT. It encodes CASSRDTNQPQHF.

The chain is built from TRBV5-1 and TRBJ2-2; D might be TRBD2 (5 bases). This CDR3 comprises 15 residues. Trimming cost V 0 bases and J 0 bases, with 6 bases left between them. Germline values: CDR1 SGHRS, CDR2 YFSETQ. Here the CDR3 reads CASSLDGANTGELFF. CDR3 bases: TGCGCCAGCAGCTTGGACGGGGCGAACACCGGGGAGCTGTTTTTT.